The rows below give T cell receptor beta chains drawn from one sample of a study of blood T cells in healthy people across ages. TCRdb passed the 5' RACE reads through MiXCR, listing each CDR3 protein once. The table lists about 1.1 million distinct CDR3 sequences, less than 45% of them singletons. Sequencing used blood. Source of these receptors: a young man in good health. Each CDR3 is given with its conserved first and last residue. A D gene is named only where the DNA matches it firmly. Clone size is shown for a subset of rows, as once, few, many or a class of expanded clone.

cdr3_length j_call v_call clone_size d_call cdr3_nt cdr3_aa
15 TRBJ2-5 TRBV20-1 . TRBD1 TGCAGTGCTATTCCAGGGGACAGCTCCTACAATGAGCAGTACTTC CSAIPGDSSYNEQYF
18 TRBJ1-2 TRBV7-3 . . TGTGCCAGCAGCCTCGCCGGGACAAGCTTTGGGGAAGACTATGGCTACACCTTC CASSLAGTSFGEDYGYTF
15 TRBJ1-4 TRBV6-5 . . TGTGCCGGCAGTTACTTAGGGGGGAACTTGGAAAAACTGTTTTTT CAGSYLGGNLEKLFF
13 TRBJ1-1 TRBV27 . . TGTGCCAGCAGCTCGAATTACAGGGATAAAGCTTTCTTT CASSSNYRDKAFF
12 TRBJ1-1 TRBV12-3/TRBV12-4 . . TGTGCCAGCAGTTTCGCGGACACTGAAGCTTTCTTT CASSFADTEAFF
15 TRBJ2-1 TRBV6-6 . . TGTGCCAGCAGACGTCCAGGGACCCGATACAATGAGCAGTTCTTC CASRRPGTRYNEQFF
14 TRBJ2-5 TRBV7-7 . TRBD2 TGTGCTAGCAGCAAACTAGCGGGACAAGAGACCCAGTACTTC CASSKLAGQETQYF
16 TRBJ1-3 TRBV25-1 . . TGTGCCAGCAGTGTACGAGAGGGGCTTCCCGGAAACACCATATATTTT CASSVREGLPGNTIYF
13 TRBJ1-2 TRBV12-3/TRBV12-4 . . TGTGCCAGCAGTTTTTCGGGGGCCTCTGGCTACACCTTC CASSFSGASGYTF
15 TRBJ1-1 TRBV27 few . TGTGCCAGCAGTTTAACGGGCAGCCGACGGGGGGAAGCTTTCTTT CASSLTGSRRGEAFF
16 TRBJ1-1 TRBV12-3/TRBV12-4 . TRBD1 TGTGCCAGCAGTCTACTCTTACGACAGGGACGAACTGAAGCTTTCTTT CASSLLLRQGRTEAFF
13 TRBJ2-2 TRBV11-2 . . TGTGCCAGCAGCGTAGGTCCGGCCCTGGAGCTGTTTTTT CASSVGPALELFF
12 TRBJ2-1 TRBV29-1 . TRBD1 TGCAGCGTTGGGACAGGATCCAATGAGCAGTTCTTC CSVGTGSNEQFF
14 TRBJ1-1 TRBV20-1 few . TGCAGTGCTAGAGTAACTCAGGGCGCCACTGAAGCTTTCTTT CSARVTQGATEAFF
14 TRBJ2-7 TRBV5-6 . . TGTGCCAGCACCGATACTAATAGGGCCTACGAGCAGTACTTC CASTDTNRAYEQYF
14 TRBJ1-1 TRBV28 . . TGTGCCAGCAGTTTCCCCTCCTCGGGCACTGAAGCTTTCTTT CASSFPSSGTEAFF
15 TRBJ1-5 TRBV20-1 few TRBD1 TGCAGTGCTAAACAGGGGGCAGAGTACAATCAGCCCCAGCATTTT CSAKQGAEYNQPQHF
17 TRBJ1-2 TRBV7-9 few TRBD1 TGTGCCAGCAGCTTAGTAGACAGGGTACTCTCTAACTATGGCTACACCTTC CASSLVDRVLSNYGYTF
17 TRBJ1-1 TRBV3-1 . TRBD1 TGTGCCAGCAGCCAATTAACAGGGGGCGTAAGTAGCACTGAAGCTTTCTTT CASSQLTGGVSSTEAFF
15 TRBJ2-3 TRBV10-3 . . TGTGCCATCAGTGATAGGACGGCTAGCACAGATACGCAGTATTTT CAISDRTASTDTQYF
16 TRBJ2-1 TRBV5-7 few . TGTGCCAGCAGCTTGAATTGGGGCCCGACCAACAATGAGCAGTTCTTC CASSLNWGPTNNEQFF
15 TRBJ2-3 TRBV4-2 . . TGTGCCAGCAGCCCGGGGCGGGGCGCCCCAGATACGCAGTATTTT CASSPGRGAPDTQYF
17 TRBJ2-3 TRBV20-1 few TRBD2 TGCAGTGCTAGCGGGGGGGCTAACGGCCCTAGCACAGATACGCAGTATTTT CSASGGANGPSTDTQYF
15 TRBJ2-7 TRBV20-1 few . TGCAGTGCTAGACCCCGGGACTTCCCTGCCTACGAGCAGTACTTC CSARPRDFPAYEQYF
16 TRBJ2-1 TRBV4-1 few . TGCGCCAGCAGCCTCGACAGTCTTAGCTCCTACAATGAGCAGTTCTTC CASSLDSLSSYNEQFF
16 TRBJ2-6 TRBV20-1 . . TGCAGTGCTAGAGATTTCGCAGGTGTTGGGGCCAACGTCCTGACTTTC CSARDFAGVGANVLTF
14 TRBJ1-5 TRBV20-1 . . TGCAGTGCTAGTGAATTCCGTAGCGATCAGCCCCAGCATTTT CSASEFRSDQPQHF